These T cell receptor beta chains were read from a single sample in a study of cytomegalovirus exposure and HLA in healthy donors. Using immunoSEQ multiplex PCR, the repertoire was profiled, and TCRdb retains in-frame clones only, with some absent. Found here are over 150,000 clones, approximately 80% of them singletons; the top ten hold 0.098%. Sequences were obtained from PBMCs. The receptor source for this set is a boy younger than 10 in good health and CMV-seronegative. Each CDR3 is given with its conserved first and last residue. The D gene is left open where the match is weak. The size field is filled for only some rows; it gives once, few, many or a size class.

clone_size,cdr3_length,d_call,j_call,v_call,cdr3_nt,cdr3_aa
.,19,TRBD1,TRBJ2-7,TRBV5-1,TGCGCCAGCAGGAGAACCTACCTAGGGGGCGCATCAGGCTCCTACGAGCAGTACTTC,CASRRTYLGGASGSYEQYF
.,14,.,TRBJ1-3,TRBV7-2,TGTGCCAGCAGCCTTCTTAGCTCTGGAAACACTATATATTTT,CASSLLSSGNTIYF
.,14,.,TRBJ2-1,TRBV11-3,TGTGCCAGCAGCTTAGTGGCGGGAAACAATGAGCAGTTCTTC,CASSLVAGNNEQFF
.,16,TRBD1,TRBJ2-7,TRBV7-9,TGTGCCAGCAGCCCGTGGGACAGACCCACCACCTACGAGCAGTACTTC,CASSPWDRPTTYEQYF
.,13,.,TRBJ2-3,TRBV25-1,TGTGCCAGCAGTGACAGGGTCACAGATACGCAGTATTTT,CASSDRVTDTQYF
few,14,.,TRBJ2-7,TRBV7-2,TGTGCCAGCAGCTCCGGTCGTAATACCTACGAGCAGTACTTC,CASSSGRNTYEQYF
.,13,.,TRBJ2-7,TRBV18,TGTGCCAGCTCACCCGGACTGGCAAACGAGCAGTACTTC,CASSPGLANEQYF
.,12,.,TRBJ2-5,TRBV6-6,TGTGCCAGCAGTTCCTTACCATCGGCCCAGTACTTC,CASSSLPSAQYF
.,14,TRBD1,TRBJ1-2,TRBV13,TGTGCCAGCAGCACCCCGGAACAGGGGTATGGCTACACCTTC,CASSTPEQGYGYTF
.,15,TRBD1,TRBJ2-5,TRBV5-1,TGCGCCAGCAGCTTGATAGGGGGCGTTCAAGAGACCCAGTACTTC,CASSLIGGVQETQYF
.,16,TRBD1,TRBJ2-7,TRBV5-6,TGTGCCAGCACCAATTACGGGACAGCTAACCCTTACGAGCAGTACTTC,CASTNYGTANPYEQYF
.,16,.,TRBJ2-3,TRBV27,TGTGCCAGCAGTTTATATGCGGGATCGAGCACAGATACGCAGTATTTT,CASSLYAGSSTDTQYF
.,13,TRBD1,TRBJ2-7,TRBV29-1,TGCAGCGTTTCGCCCGCGCCAGGGGGCGAGCAGTACTTC,CSVSPAPGGEQYF
.,11,TRBD1,TRBJ2-1,TRBV6-6,TGTGCCAGCAGCCTAGGACAGGGGAAGTTCTTC,CASSLGQGKFF
.,16,TRBD2,TRBJ2-2,TRBV7-9,TGTGCCAGCAGCAGGGCCAGCGGGGGCACATCCGGGGAGCTGTTTTTT,CASSRASGGTSGELFF
.,20,TRBD1,TRBJ2-1,TRBV7-7,TGTGCTAGCAGCTTAAAGGGGGCTTTCCTAGCATTAGTTCGGGACAATGAGCAGTTCTTC,CASSLKGAFLALVRDNEQFF
few,14,TRBD2,TRBJ2-3,TRBV9,TGTGCCAGCAGCGGTTCCCTAGCGGGGTACTCTCAGTATTTT,CASSGSLAGYSQYF
once,18,.,TRBJ2-3,TRBV4-3,TGCGCCAGCAGCCAAGAATGGGCGGGTCCATGGAGGACAGATACGCAGTATTTT,CASSQEWAGPWRTDTQYF
few,14,.,TRBJ2-7,TRBV18,TGTGCCAGCTCAACGAACAGGGAATCCTACGAGCAGTACTTC,CASSTNRESYEQYF
.,13,.,TRBJ2-2,TRBV27,TGTGCCAGCAGTTTGGGGCCCCCCGGGGAGCTGTTTTTT,CASSLGPPGELFF
.,14,.,TRBJ1-1,TRBV5-6,TGTGCCAGCAGCTTGTTCCGAGCCAACACTGAAGCTTTCTTT,CASSLFRANTEAFF
.,15,.,TRBJ2-5,TRBV30,TGTGCCTTGCCGCGACTTGGAGTGAATAGGGAGACCCAGTACTTC,CALPRLGVNRETQYF
.,17,.,TRBJ2-3,TRBV7-8,TGTGCCAGCAGCTTAATAGGGTCTGGACATATGACAGATACGCAGTATTTT,CASSLIGSGHMTDTQYF
.,13,.,TRBJ1-2,TRBV6-5,TGTGCCAGCAGTGACGGAGGGGTCTATGGCTACACCTTC,CASSDGGVYGYTF
.,13,.,TRBJ1-2,TRBV10-3,TGTGCCGCCAGGGAGGGACCAAACTATGGCTACACCTTC,CAAREGPNYGYTF
.,13,TRBD1,TRBJ1-1,TRBV6-5,TGTGCCAGCAGCTGGGGACAGGGCGGGAAGGCTTTCTTT,CASSWGQGGKAFF
.,16,TRBD2,TRBJ2-2,TRBV19,TGTGCCAGTAGTGCCAAGACTAGCGGGGGATCCGGGGAGCTGTTTTTT,CASSAKTSGGSGELFF
.,13,TRBD1,TRBJ1-2,TRBV7-2,TGTGCCAGCAGCTTAGACAGGGGATATGGCTACACCTTC,CASSLDRGYGYTF
.,12,.,TRBJ2-3,TRBV5-4,TGTGCCAGCAGTGAGGGATCAGATACGCAGTATTTT,CASSEGSDTQYF
.,15,TRBD1,TRBJ2-1,TRBV9,TGTGCCAGCAGCGTAGCGGGGACAGGATACAATGAGCAGTTCTTC,CASSVAGTGYNEQFF
.,12,.,TRBJ2-4,TRBV29-1,TGCAGCGTTGAACCGGCCAAAAACATTCAGTACTTC,CSVEPAKNIQYF
.,13,TRBD1,TRBJ1-2,TRBV25-1,TGTGCCAGCAGTGGCGGGACAGTCTATGGCTACACCTTC,CASSGGTVYGYTF
.,14,.,TRBJ1-2,TRBV6-6,TGTGCCGGCAGTTACTCGGGAGGCCCCTATGGCTACACCTTC,CAGSYSGGPYGYTF
.,13,.,TRBJ1-2,TRBV30,TGTGCCTGGAGTGTCCCCCATGCGGGTGGCTACACCTTC,CAWSVPHAGGYTF
once,14,.,TRBJ1-1,TRBV6-5,TGTGCCAGCAGTTGGGGGCATCAGGACACTGAAGCTTTCTTT,CASSWGHQDTEAFF
.,15,.,TRBJ2-7,TRBV4-2,TGTGCCAGCAGCCTCGGACCTAGGGGCGCGGGGGAGCAGTACTTC,CASSLGPRGAGEQYF
.,14,.,TRBJ2-7,TRBV21-1,TGTGCCAGCAGCAAACCTCGGGAGTCCTACGAGCAGTACTTC,CASSKPRESYEQYF
once,17,.,TRBJ2-7,TRBV7-6,TGTGCCAGCAGCTTAGGACGCATTGGGGGGGGCGGCTACGAGCAGTACTTC,CASSLGRIGGGGYEQYF
.,11,.,TRBJ1-2,TRBV6-5,TGTGCCATACTCGGCAACTATGGCTACGCCTTC,CAILGNYGYAF
.,13,.,TRBJ1-2,TRBV2,TGTGCCAGGGAGATCGACAGTAACTATGGCTACACCTTC,CAREIDSNYGYTF
.,12,TRBD2,TRBJ2-3,TRBV7-9,TGTGCGGCGGGGGGAGTCGCAGATACGCAGTATTTT,CAAGGVADTQYF
.,16,.,TRBJ1-6,TRBV30,TGTGCCTGGAGTGTCGGGCGGGGCCCCTATAATTCACCCCTCCACTTT,CAWSVGRGPYNSPLHF
.,15,.,TRBJ1-4,TRBV25-1,TGTGCCAGCAGCAATGCCGGACAGTTTTATGAAAAACTGTTTTTT,CASSNAGQFYEKLFF
.,18,.,TRBJ2-3,TRBV15,TGTGCCACCAGCAGTTGGCCTTTCCGCGGGGTCTGGACAGATACGCAGTATTTT,CATSSWPFRGVWTDTQYF
.,16,TRBD1,TRBJ2-5,TRBV7-9,TGTGCCAGCAGCTCCCGTACAGGGGGTTGGAAAGAGACCCAGTACTTC,CASSSRTGGWKETQYF
.,13,.,TRBJ1-5,TRBV18,TGTGCCAGCACCAGAGGATCGGGGCAGCCCCAGCATTTT,CASTRGSGQPQHF
.,16,.,TRBJ1-5,TRBV4-1,TGCGCCAGCAGCCAGGAGGGGTTAAGGGTCAATCAGCCCCAGCATTTT,CASSQEGLRVNQPQHF
.,17,TRBD2,TRBJ2-1,TRBV7-2,TGTGCCAGCAGCCTACGGATTAGCGGGGGGGTATACAATGAGCAGTTCTTC,CASSLRISGGVYNEQFF
.,14,.,TRBJ2-7,TRBV4-2,TGTGCCAGCAGCCAAGACAGGCACCGCTACGAGCAGTACTTC,CASSQDRHRYEQYF
.,17,TRBD1,TRBJ2-2,TRBV5-1,TGCGCCAGCAGCCCCAGAGGGACAGGGGTTTTCACCGGGGAGCTGTTTTTT,CASSPRGTGVFTGELFF